Presented here are 3 T cell receptor beta chains from one specimen sequenced in a study of cytomegalovirus exposure and HLA in healthy donors. PCR used 60 Vbeta primers and 13 Jbeta primers. Profiling relied on immunoSEQ multiplex PCR, and the TCRdb table lists in-frame clones only, not all of them. The table records 90,000 to 120,000 clones, approximately 76% of them present only once. The sequenced sample was PBMCs. Receptor source: a young man in good health and CMV-seronegative.

The chain is built from TRBV6-1 and TRBJ2-1, with D unresolved. V shed 7 bases and J shed 6 bases, with 10 bases lying between them. The CDR3 extends over 12 amino acids. Germline CDR1 and CDR2: MNHNS and SASEGT. The chain's CDR3 is CASIALINEQFF. CDR3 coding DNA: TGTGCCAGCATAGCACTGATCAATGAGCAGTTCTTC.

The chain is built from TRBV27 and TRBJ2-1, with 11 bases fitting TRBD2. The germline gives CDR1 MNHEY, CDR2 SMNVEV (reference sequence). The CDR3 is 14 residues long. V shed 5 bases and J 7 bases; nucleotides not matched to a gene: 4. The CDR3 region is CASSHSGGENEQFF. CDR3 coding DNA: TGTGCCAGCAGTCATAGCGGGGGGGAGAATGAGCAGTTCTTC.

J is TRBJ2-1 and V is TRBV9; 8 nucleotides align to TRBD2. The ends lost 2 bases at V and 4 bases at J; junction bases unmatched: 5. This CDR3 has 15 residues. Germline CDR1 SGDLS, CDR2 YYNGEE. Here the CDR3 reads CASSVSGGPYNEQFF. The DNA for the CDR3 is TGTGCCAGCAGCGTCTCGGGGGGGCCATACAATGAGCAGTTCTTC.